This is a list of T cell receptor beta chains from one sample in a study of OX40 agonist ivuxolimab in advanced cancers. Profiling relied on immunoSEQ multiplex PCR, and the TCRdb table lists in-frame clones only, not all of them. Among some 98,000 clones listed, about 91% were seen once. The sequencing used CD4+ or CD8+ T cells sorted from blood, collected in a trial of the OX40 agonist ivuxolimab. Receptors originate from an adult with an advanced solid tumor such as melanoma, head and neck, liver or kidney cancer. Each CDR3 is given with its conserved first and last residue. A D gene is named only where the DNA matches it firmly. Clone sizes are given selectively: once, few, many, or a class where the clone is expanded.

d_gene	v_gene	abundance	j_gene	CDR3nt	CDR3aa
-	TRBV25-1	-	TRBJ2-1	TGTGCCAGCAGTGATTCTCCCGTGGGGTATGAGCAGTTCTTC	CASSDSPVGYEQFF
TRBD2	TRBV13	-	TRBJ2-3	TGTGCCAGCAGCCTCCGGACTAGCGGGAGGCGAAGCACAGATACGCAGTATTTT	CASSLRTSGRRSTDTQYF
TRBD1	TRBV30	-	TRBJ1-1	TGTGCCTGGAGTGTACAGGACAGGGCCCACACTGAAGCTTTCTTT	CAWSVQDRAHTEAFF
-	TRBV4-2	once	TRBJ2-5	TGTGCCAGCAGCCACCGGGGAGGAGACCCAAGCGAGACCCAGTACTTC	CASSHRGGDPSETQYF
-	TRBV18	-	TRBJ2-1	TGTGCCAGCTCACCACAAGCGGGCTACTACAATGAGCAGTTCTTC	CASSPQAGYYNEQFF
-	TRBV7-8	-	TRBJ1-5	TGTGCCAGCAGCTTAGGCAGGGTGAATCAGCCCCAGCATTTT	CASSLGRVNQPQHF
-	TRBV7-2	-	TRBJ2-2	TGTGCCAGCAGCCCGGTCGGGGAGCTGTTTTTT	CASSPVGELFF
-	TRBV27	-	TRBJ2-3	TGTGCCAGCAGACCGGGAGGCACAGATACGCAGTATTTT	CASRPGGTDTQYF
TRBD2	TRBV5-3	-	TRBJ2-7	TGTGCCAGAAGCTTCCCAGGCGGGGGTAGCGGGAGGGTTTACGAGCAGTACTTC	CARSFPGGGSGRVYEQYF
TRBD2	TRBV28	-	TRBJ2-1	TGTGCCAGCAGTCCGTGGACTAGCGGCGACAATGAGCAGTTCTTC	CASSPWTSGDNEQFF
-	TRBV18	-	TRBJ2-7	TGTGCCAGCTCACCACCTGACATAGCCCGCTACGAGCAGTACTTC	CASSPPDIARYEQYF
TRBD1	TRBV6-1	-	TRBJ2-7	TGTGCCAGCAGAGACAGGGTGGGCGAGCAGTACTTC	CASRDRVGEQYF
TRBD1	TRBV5-5	-	TRBJ2-1	TGTGCCAGCAGCTGGGACAGGGCTGGTGAGCAGTTCTTC	CASSWDRAGEQFF
-	TRBV5-1	-	TRBJ2-5	TGCGCCAGCAGCTTGGGACAGTCAGAGACCCAGTACTTC	CASSLGQSETQYF
TRBD2	TRBV6-5	-	TRBJ2-7	TGTGCCAGCAGTGTTAGCGGGAGGATTTTCGAGCAGTACTTC	CASSVSGRIFEQYF
TRBD1	TRBV6-6	-	TRBJ1-1	TGTGCCAGCACCTCGGACAGGGTGAACACTGAAGCTTTCTTT	CASTSDRVNTEAFF